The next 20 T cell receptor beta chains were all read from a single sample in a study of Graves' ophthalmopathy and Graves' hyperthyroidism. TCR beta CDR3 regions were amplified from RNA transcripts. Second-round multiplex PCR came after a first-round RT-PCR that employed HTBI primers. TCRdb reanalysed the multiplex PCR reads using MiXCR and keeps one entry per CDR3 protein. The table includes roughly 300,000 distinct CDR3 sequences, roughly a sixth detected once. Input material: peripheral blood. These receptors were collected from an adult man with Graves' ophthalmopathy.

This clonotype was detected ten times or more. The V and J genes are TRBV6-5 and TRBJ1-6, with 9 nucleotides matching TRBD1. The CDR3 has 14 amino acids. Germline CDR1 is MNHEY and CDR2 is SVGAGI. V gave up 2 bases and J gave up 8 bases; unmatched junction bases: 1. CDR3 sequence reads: CASSYRDRDSPLHF. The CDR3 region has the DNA TGTGCCAGCAGTTACCGGGACAGGGATTCACCCCTCCACTTT.

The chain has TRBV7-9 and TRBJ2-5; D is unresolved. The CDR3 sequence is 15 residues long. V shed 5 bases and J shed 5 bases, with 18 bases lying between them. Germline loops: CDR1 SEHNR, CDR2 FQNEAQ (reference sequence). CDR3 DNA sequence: TGTGCCAGCAGCCCCGACAACTCTGGGTGGGAGACCCAGTACTTC. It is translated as CASSPDNSGWETQYF.

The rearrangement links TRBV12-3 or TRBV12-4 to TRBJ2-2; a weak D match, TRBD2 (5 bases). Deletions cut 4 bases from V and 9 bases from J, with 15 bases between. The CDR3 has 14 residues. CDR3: CASSWAEAGRELFF. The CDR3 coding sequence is TGTGCCAGCAGTTGGGCAGAGGCGGGCAGGGAGCTGTTTTTT.

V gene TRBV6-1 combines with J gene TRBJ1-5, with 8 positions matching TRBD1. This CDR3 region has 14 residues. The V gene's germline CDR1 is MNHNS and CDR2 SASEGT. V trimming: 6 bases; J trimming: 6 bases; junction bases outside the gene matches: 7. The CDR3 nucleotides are TGTGCCAGCAGGCCCCTACAGGGGGGTCAGCCCCAGCATTTT. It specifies CASRPLQGGQPQHF.

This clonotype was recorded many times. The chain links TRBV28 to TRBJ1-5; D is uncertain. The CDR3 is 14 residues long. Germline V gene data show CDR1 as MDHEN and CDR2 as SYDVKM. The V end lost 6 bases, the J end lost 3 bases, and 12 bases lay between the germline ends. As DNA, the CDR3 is TGTGCCAGCAGCAACGTTGATTCCAATCAGCCCCAGCATTTT. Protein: CASSNVDSNQPQHF.

CDR3 bases: TGTGCCAGCAGTGAAGCGCAGGGGAGTCAGCCCCAGCATTTT. This codes for CASSEAQGSQPQHF. The rearrangement joins TRBV6-1 to TRBJ1-5; D may be TRBD1 (6 bases). V was clipped by 0 bases and J by 6 bases, with 9 bases between them. CDR3 length: 14 residues. The V gene's germline CDR1 is MNHNS and CDR2 SASEGT.

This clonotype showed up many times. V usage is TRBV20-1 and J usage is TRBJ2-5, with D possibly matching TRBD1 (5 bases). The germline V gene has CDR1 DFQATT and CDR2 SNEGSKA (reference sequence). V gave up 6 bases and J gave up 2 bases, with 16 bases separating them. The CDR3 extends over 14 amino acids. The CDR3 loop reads CSALDRQIQETQYF. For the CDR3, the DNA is TGCAGTGCCCTCGATAGACAGATACAAGAGACCCAGTACTTC.

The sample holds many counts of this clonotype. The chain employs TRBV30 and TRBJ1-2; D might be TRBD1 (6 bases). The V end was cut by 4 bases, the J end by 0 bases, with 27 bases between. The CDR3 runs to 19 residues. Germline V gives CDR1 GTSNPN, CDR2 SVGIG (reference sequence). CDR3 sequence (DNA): TGTGCCTGGATGGTGGAATTAGTTTTGACAGGAGCTGCTAACTATGGCTACACCTTC. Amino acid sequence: CAWMVELVLTGAANYGYTF.

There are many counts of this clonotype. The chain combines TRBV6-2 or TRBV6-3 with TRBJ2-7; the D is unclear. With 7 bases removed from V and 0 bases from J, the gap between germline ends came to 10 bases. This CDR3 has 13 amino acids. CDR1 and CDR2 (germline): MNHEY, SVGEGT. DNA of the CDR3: TGTGCCAGCACTACGCCGGGCTCCTACGAGCAGTACTTC. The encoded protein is CASTTPGSYEQYF.

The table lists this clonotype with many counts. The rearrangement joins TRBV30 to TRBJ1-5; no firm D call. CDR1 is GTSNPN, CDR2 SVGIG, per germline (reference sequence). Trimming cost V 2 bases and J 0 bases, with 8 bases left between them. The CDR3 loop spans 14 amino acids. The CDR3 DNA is TGTGCCTGGAGTCGGGGAAATAGCAATCAGCCCCAGCATTTT. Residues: CAWSRGNSNQPQHF. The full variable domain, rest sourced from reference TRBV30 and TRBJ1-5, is SQTIHQWPATLVQPVGSPLSLECTVEGTSNPNLYWYRQAAGRGLQLLFYSVGIGQISSEVPQNLSASRPQDRQFILSSKKLLLSDSGFYLCAWSRGNSNQPQHFGDGTRLSIL.

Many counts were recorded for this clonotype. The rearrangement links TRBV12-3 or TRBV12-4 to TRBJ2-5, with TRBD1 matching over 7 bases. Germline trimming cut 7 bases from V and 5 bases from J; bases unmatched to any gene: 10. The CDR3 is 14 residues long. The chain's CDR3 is CASTIRDRTETQYF. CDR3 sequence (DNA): TGTGCCAGCACCATCCGGGACAGAACGGAGACCCAGTACTTC.

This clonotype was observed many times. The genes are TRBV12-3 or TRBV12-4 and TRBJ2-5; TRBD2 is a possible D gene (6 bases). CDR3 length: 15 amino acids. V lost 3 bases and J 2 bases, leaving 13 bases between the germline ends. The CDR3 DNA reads TGTGCCAGCAGTTTTAGGGAGGCGGGTCAAGAGACCCAGTACTTC. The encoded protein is CASSFREAGQETQYF.

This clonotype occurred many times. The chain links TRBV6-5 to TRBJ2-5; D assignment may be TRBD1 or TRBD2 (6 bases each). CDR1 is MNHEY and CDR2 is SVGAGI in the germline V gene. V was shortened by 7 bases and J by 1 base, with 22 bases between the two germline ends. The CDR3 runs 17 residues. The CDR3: CASTRNAGGELQETQYF. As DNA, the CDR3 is TGTGCCAGCACCCGCAATGCCGGGGGCGAACTCCAAGAGACCCAGTACTTC.

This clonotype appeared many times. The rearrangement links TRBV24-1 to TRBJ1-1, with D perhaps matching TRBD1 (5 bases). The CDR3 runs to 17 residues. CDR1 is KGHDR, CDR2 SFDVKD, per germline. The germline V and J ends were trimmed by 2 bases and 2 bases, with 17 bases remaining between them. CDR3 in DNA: TGTGCCACCAGTGATTCGACAAAACAGGAGGGAAACACTGAAGCTTTCTTT. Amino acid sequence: CATSDSTKQEGNTEAFF.

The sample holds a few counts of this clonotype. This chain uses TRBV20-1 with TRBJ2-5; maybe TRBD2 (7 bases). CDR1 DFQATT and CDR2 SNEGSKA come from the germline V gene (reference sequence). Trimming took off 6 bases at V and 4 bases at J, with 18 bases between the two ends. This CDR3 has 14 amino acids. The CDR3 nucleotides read TGCAGTGCGACCTGGGGGGGCGGGGTAGAGACCCAGTACTTC. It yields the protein CSATWGGGVETQYF.

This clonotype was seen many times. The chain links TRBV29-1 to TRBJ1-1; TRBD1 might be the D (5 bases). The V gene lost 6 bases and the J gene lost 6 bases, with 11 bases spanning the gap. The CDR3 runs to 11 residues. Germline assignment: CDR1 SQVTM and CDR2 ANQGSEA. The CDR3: CSVDMGAEAFF. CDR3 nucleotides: TGCAGCGTCGATATGGGGGCTGAAGCTTTCTTT.

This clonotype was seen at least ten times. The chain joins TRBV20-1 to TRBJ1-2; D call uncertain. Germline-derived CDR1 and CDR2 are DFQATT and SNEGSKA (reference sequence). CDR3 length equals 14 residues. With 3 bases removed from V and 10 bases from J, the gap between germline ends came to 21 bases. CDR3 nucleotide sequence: TGCAGTGCTAGGAAGGTTGATAGCTCTCGACTCTACACCTTC. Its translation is CSARKVDSSRLYTF.

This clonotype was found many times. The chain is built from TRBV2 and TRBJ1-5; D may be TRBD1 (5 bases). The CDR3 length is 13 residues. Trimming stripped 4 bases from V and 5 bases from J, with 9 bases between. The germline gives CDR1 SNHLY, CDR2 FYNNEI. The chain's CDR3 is CASSGGAYQPQHF. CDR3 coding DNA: TGTGCCAGCAGTGGAGGGGCTTATCAGCCCCAGCATTTT.

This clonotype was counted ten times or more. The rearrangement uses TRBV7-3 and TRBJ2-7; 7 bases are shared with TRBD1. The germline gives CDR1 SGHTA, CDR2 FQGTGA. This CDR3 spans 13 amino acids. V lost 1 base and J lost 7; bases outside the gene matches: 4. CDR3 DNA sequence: TGTGCCAGCAGCTTAAAGGGGGCTCAAGAGCAGTACTTC. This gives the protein CASSLKGAQEQYF.

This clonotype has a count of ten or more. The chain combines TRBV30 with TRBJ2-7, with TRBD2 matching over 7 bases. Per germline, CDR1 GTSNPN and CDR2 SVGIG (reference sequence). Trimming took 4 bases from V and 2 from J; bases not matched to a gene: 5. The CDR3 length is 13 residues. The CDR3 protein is CAWKRDYAYEQYF. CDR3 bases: TGTGCCTGGAAGCGGGATTATGCCTACGAGCAGTACTTC. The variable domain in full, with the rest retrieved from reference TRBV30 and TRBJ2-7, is SQTIHQWPATLVQPVGSPLSLECTVEGTSNPNLYWYRQAAGRGLQLLFYSVGIGQISSEVPQNLSASRPQDRQFILSSKKLLLSDSGFYLCAWKRDYAYEQYFGPGTRLTVT.